The next 27 T cell receptor beta chains were all read from a single sample in a study of cytomegalovirus exposure and HLA in healthy donors. Measured with immunoSEQ multiplex PCR; TCRdb has only the in-frame clones, and not every one. The data contain some 110,000 clones, about nine tenths of them singletons. Material for sequencing was PBMCs. The source is a young man in good health and CMV-seropositive.

The V gene is TRBV10-3, the J gene TRBJ1-6, with 8 nucleotides matching TRBD1. Germline V lookup: CDR1 ENHRY, CDR2 SYGVKD. Germline trimming cut 3 bases from V and 9 bases from J; bases unmatched to any gene: 4. CDR3 length equals 14 residues. In DNA form, the CDR3 reads TGTGCCATCAGTGAAGGACAGGGTGGTTCACCCCTCCACTTT. This encodes CAISEGQGGSPLHF.

A few counts support this clone. J is TRBJ1-5 and V is TRBV7-2, with D unresolved. The CDR3 sequence is 13 residues long. Trimming removed 6 bases from V and 4 bases from J, with 10 bases in between. Germline V lookup: CDR1 SGHTA, CDR2 FQGNSA. The CDR3 region has the DNA TGTGCCAGCAGGCGAAATGCGAATCAGCCCCAGCATTTT. It yields the protein CASRRNANQPQHF.

This clone was counted only a few times. This rearrangement joins TRBV10-3 to TRBJ1-6; the D is unclear. Per the germline V gene, CDR1 is ENHRY and CDR2 is SYGVKD. The germline V and J ends were trimmed by 4 bases and 9 bases, with 10 bases remaining between them. The CDR3 sequence is 13 residues long. DNA for the CDR3: TGTGCCATCAGTGCAGGTATCGCTTCACCCCTCCACTTT. Its translation: CAISAGIASPLHF.

This sequence joins TRBV19 and TRBJ1-5; 9 nucleotides match TRBD1. Germline loops: CDR1 LNHDA, CDR2 SQIVND (reference sequence). V shed 7 bases and J 6 bases; nucleotides not matched to a gene: 7. This CDR3 spans 14 amino acids. The CDR3: CASNQQGAGQPQHF. CDR3 nucleotides: TGTGCCAGTAACCAACAGGGGGCTGGTCAGCCCCAGCATTTT.

The chain links TRBV7-8 to TRBJ1-2; TRBD1 aligns across 9 bases. The V gene end was trimmed by 4 bases and the J gene end by 2 bases; junction bases not matched to a gene: 2. The CDR3 loop spans 14 amino acids. CDR1 SGHVS and CDR2 FQNEAQ come from the germline V gene. The CDR3 is CASSSGTGNYGYTF. The CDR3 DNA is TGTGCCAGCAGCTCCGGGACAGGGAACTATGGCTACACCTTC.

The rearrangement joins TRBV2 to TRBJ1-2; 8 bases match TRBD1. V was clipped by 6 bases and J by 1 base; unmatched bases: 4. The length of the CDR3 is 14 residues. In germline, CDR1 is SNHLY, CDR2 FYNNEI. The CDR3 reads CASRDGQGNYGYTF. As DNA, the CDR3 is TGTGCCAGCAGGGACGGACAGGGTAACTATGGCTACACCTTC.

This clone was seen just once. The chain combines TRBV19 with TRBJ1-1; 10 bases are a match to TRBD1. V gave up 5 bases and J gave up 1 base; unmatched junction bases: 10. This CDR3 spans 17 amino acids. Germline assignment: CDR1 LNHDA and CDR2 SQIVND (reference sequence). The CDR3 sequence: CASSHRDRGGGNTEAFF. CDR3 bases: TGTGCCAGTAGTCACCGGGACAGGGGCGGTGGGAACACTGAAGCTTTCTTT.

The CDR3: CASSLGLQQGYGYTF. The CDR3 coding sequence is TGCGCCAGCAGCTTGGGACTCCAACAGGGATATGGCTACACCTTC. This chain joins TRBV5-1 and TRBJ1-2; possible D gene TRBD1, 6 bases. Deletions cut 0 bases from V and 5 bases from J, with 14 bases between. There are 15 residues in the CDR3. In germline, CDR1 is SGHRS, CDR2 YFSETQ.

This rearrangement joins TRBV25-1 to TRBJ1-1; TRBD1 might be the D (5 bases). The CDR3 loop spans 14 amino acids. CDR1 is MGHDK and CDR2 is SYGVNS in the germline V gene. V lost 8 bases and J lost 1, with 14 bases in between. The chain's CDR3 is CASRETAKNTEAFF. The DNA of the CDR3 is TGTGCCAGCCGAGAGACAGCCAAGAACACTGAAGCTTTCTTT.

The gene calls are TRBV6-5 and TRBJ1-2; tentatively, D is TRBD1 (5 bases). This CDR3 spans 14 amino acids. Per the germline V gene, CDR1 is MNHEY and CDR2 is SVGAGI. Trimming took off 7 bases at V and 4 bases at J, with 16 bases between the two ends. CDR3: CASTNGGFPYGYTF. DNA of the CDR3: TGTGCCAGCACCAACGGGGGTTTCCCCTATGGCTACACCTTC.

V gene TRBV11-2 combines with J gene TRBJ1-1; 7 bases fit TRBD1. Losses at the gene ends were 2 bases for V and 0 bases for J; bases not matched to a gene: 6. This CDR3 has 16 amino acids. The germline gives CDR1 SGHAT, CDR2 FQNNGV. This CDR3 is CASSLWDRRLNTEAFF. The CDR3 DNA follows: TGTGCCAGCAGCTTATGGGACAGACGCTTGAACACTGAAGCTTTCTTT. Looking up the rest from reference TRBV11-2 and TRBJ1-1 gives the full variable domain: EAGVAQSPRYKIIEKRQSVAFWCNPISGHATLYWYQQILGQGPKLLIQFQNNGVVDDSQLPKDRFSAERLKGVDSTLKIQPAKLEDSAVYLCASSLWDRRLNTEAFFGQGTRLTVV.

The rearrangement joins TRBV6-9 to TRBJ2-1; a possible D gene is TRBD1 (5 bases). Germline-derived CDR1 and CDR2 are MNHGY and SVAAGI. The CDR3 has 11 amino acids. V was clipped by 11 bases and J by 10 bases, with 15 bases between them. CDR3 sequence (DNA): TGTGCCCCCCCGGCAGGGTACGAGCAGTTCTTC. This sequence encodes CAPPAGYEQFF.

This chain links TRBV5-1 with TRBJ2-5; 13 positions agree with TRBD2. The trim removed 4 bases at V and 1 base at J, leaving 4 bases unmatched. The CDR3 sequence is 16 residues long. Germline loops: CDR1 SGHRS, CDR2 YFSETQ. The CDR3 DNA follows: TGCGCCAGCAGCGCGGGACTAGCGGGGCTCCAAGAGACCCAGTACTTC. Protein product: CASSAGLAGLQETQYF.

The genes are TRBV4-1 and TRBJ2-7; 8 bases are a match to TRBD1. There are 14 residues in the CDR3. J lost 0 bases, V lost 5 bases, and 3 bases had no gene match. CDR1 and CDR2 (germline): MGHRA, YSYEKL. The CDR3 reads CASSSGQGSYEQYF. The CDR3 DNA is TGCGCCAGCAGCTCCGGACAGGGCTCCTACGAGCAGTACTTC.

The rearrangement uses TRBV27 and TRBJ2-7; TRBD1 matches at 11 bases. Germline CDR1 reads MNHEY; CDR2 reads SMNVEV (reference sequence). The CDR3 is 16 residues long. The V and J ends lost 5 bases and 5 bases, in that order; junction bases with no gene match: 11. CDR3 sequence reads: CASSLIPGQGVDEQYF. CDR3 nucleotides: TGTGCCAGCAGTCTCATCCCGGGACAGGGGGTTGACGAGCAGTACTTC.

The CDR3 loop reads CASSISDSYGYTF. As DNA, the CDR3 is TGTGCCAGTAGTATATCCGACAGCTATGGCTACACCTTC. The genes are TRBV19 and TRBJ1-2; tentative D call: TRBD1 (5 bases). Germline CDR1 LNHDA, CDR2 SQIVND (reference sequence). This CDR3 contains 13 residues. Trimming left V 2 bases short and J 4 bases short, with 8 bases between.

V and J are TRBV2 and TRBJ1-2, with TRBD1 matching over 8 bases. V was clipped by 8 bases and J by 3 bases; unmatched bases: 2. The CDR3 runs 12 residues. Germline V gene lookup returns CDR1 SNHLY and CDR2 FYNNEI. In DNA, the CDR3 is TGTGCCAGCCAGACAGGGGACTATGGCTACACCTTC. Amino acid sequence: CASQTGDYGYTF.

The chain recombines TRBV7-9 with TRBJ1-2, with 8 nucleotides matching TRBD1. This CDR3 is 14 amino acids long. Germline V gene sequence: CDR1 SEHNR, CDR2 FQNEAQ (reference sequence). With 0 bases clipped from V and 8 bases from J, the junction kept 5 bases outside the gene matches. The CDR3 sequence: CASSLARTGKGYTF. In DNA form, the CDR3 reads TGTGCCAGCAGCTTAGCCCGGACAGGGAAGGGCTACACCTTC.

This clone was observed a few times. The rearrangement links TRBV6-5 to TRBJ1-1; tentatively, D is TRBD1 (5 bases). With 7 bases removed from V and 1 base from J, the gap between germline ends came to 10 bases. The CDR3 is 13 residues long. The V gene's germline CDR1 is MNHEY and CDR2 SVGAGI. Written as DNA, the CDR3 is TGTGCCAGCACCGCGACAGAGAACACTGAAGCTTTCTTT. Its translation: CASTATENTEAFF.

V usage is TRBV5-1 and J usage is TRBJ1-3, with D perhaps TRBD1 (6 bases). The CDR3 contains 14 residues. In germline, CDR1 is SGHRS, CDR2 YFSETQ. V was shortened by 4 bases and J by 7 bases, with 15 bases between the two germline ends. As DNA, the CDR3 is TGCGCCAGCAGCCCCCAGGACAGATCGAACACCATATATTTT. Residues: CASSPQDRSNTIYF.

CDR3 sequence reads: CASSDRLARDEQFF. Written as DNA, the CDR3 is TGTGCCAGCAGTGACAGACTTGCCAGGGATGAGCAGTTCTTC. The V gene is TRBV25-1, the J gene TRBJ2-1; D is perhaps TRBD1 (5 bases). Between the trimmed V and J ends, which lost 3 bases and 8 bases, there was a span of 14 bases. Germline V lookup: CDR1 MGHDK, CDR2 SYGVNS. CDR3 length equals 14 residues. Supplemented by reference TRBV25-1 and TRBJ2-1, the full variable domain reads EADIYQTPRYLVIGTGKKITLECSQTMGHDKMYWYQQDPGMELHLIHYSYGVNSTEKGDLSSESTVSRIRTEHFPLTLESARPSHTSQYLCASSDRLARDEQFFGPGTRLTVL.

This chain links TRBV27 with TRBJ2-5; possible D gene TRBD2, 6 bases. Per the germline V gene, CDR1 is MNHEY and CDR2 is SMNVEV (reference sequence). The V and J ends lost 3 bases and 5 bases respectively, with 7 bases between them. CDR3 length: 12 amino acids. The DNA of the CDR3 is TGTGCCAGCAGTTTTGGGGGGGAGACCCAGTACTTC. It is translated as CASSFGGETQYF.

This sequence joins TRBV6-5 and TRBJ2-5, with TRBD1 identical over 10 bases. This CDR3 contains 14 residues. The germline V gene has CDR1 MNHEY and CDR2 SVGAGI. The V and J ends lost 2 bases and 5 bases, in that order; junction bases with no gene match: 2. The CDR3 protein is CASSYRGQGETQYF. The CDR3 nucleotides are TGTGCCAGCAGTTACAGGGGACAGGGGGAGACCCAGTACTTC.

V is TRBV12-5 and J is TRBJ1-1, with 9 bases identical to TRBD1. Germline loops: CDR1 LGHNT, CDR2 FRNRAP. Trimming removed 7 bases from V and 5 bases from J; junction bases left unmatched: 5. This CDR3 is 13 amino acids long. As DNA, the CDR3 is TGTGCTAGTGCCAAGACAGGGGGAACTGAAGCTTTCTTT. It translates to CASAKTGGTEAFF.

This clone showed up just a few times. J is TRBJ2-7 and V is TRBV11-2; a weak D match, TRBD2 (5 bases). The CDR3 consists of 12 residues. V was clipped by 3 bases and J by 6 bases, with 9 bases between them. Germline V gene data show CDR1 as SGHAT and CDR2 as FQNNGV. DNA of the CDR3: TGTGCCAGCAGCTTGCGACTACTCGAGCAGTACTTC. Its translation: CASSLRLLEQYF.

The genes are TRBV28 and TRBJ1-6; TRBD1 is a possible D gene (5 bases). V was shortened by 6 bases and J by 8 bases, with 23 bases between the two germline ends. Germline lookup yields CDR1 MDHEN and CDR2 SYDVKM. The CDR3 covers 17 residues. The CDR3: CASSPPRGGDGYSPLHF. Written as DNA, the CDR3 is TGTGCCAGCAGCCCCCCACGCGGGGGGGACGGGTATTCACCCCTCCACTTT.

This clone appeared a single time. The chain joins TRBV29-1 to TRBJ1-5; 8 bases map to TRBD1. The CDR3 has 12 amino acids. In germline, CDR1 is SQVTM, CDR2 ANQGSEA. After removal of 5 bases from V and 4 bases from J, the junction contained 1 base not matched to a gene. The DNA for the CDR3 is TGCAGCGTTCGGACAGGGAATCAGCCCCAGCATTTT. Protein sequence: CSVRTGNQPQHF.